The 30 T cell receptor beta chains below were found in one sample sequenced in a study of T cells in Graves' hyperthyroidism and ophthalmopathy. RNA transcripts yielded amplified TCR beta CDR3 regions. The HTBI primer set was used in a first-round RT-PCR of the TCR CDR3. TCRdb re-analysed the multiplex PCR reads in MiXCR, keeping a single row per CDR3 protein. The sample holds hundreds of thousands of distinct CDR3 sequences, about 15% seen once. Sequences were obtained from blood. Receptors were obtained from a woman younger than 30 with Graves' ophthalmopathy.

The chain has TRBV4-1 and TRBJ1-5; 10 positions agree with TRBD1. CDR1 is MGHRA, CDR2 YSYEKL, per germline. V lost 1 base to trimming and J lost 5 bases; unmatched junction nucleotides: 2. The CDR3 is made up of 15 amino acids. CDR3 sequence reads: CASSQGQGADQPQHF. The CDR3 nucleotides are TGCGCCAGCAGCCAAGGACAGGGGGCGGATCAGCCCCAGCATTTT.

This clonotype has a count of ten or more. The chain recombines TRBV27 with TRBJ2-2; a weak D match, TRBD2 (7 bases). Trimming left V 3 bases short and J 6 bases short, with 8 bases between. Looked up from germline, CDR1 is MNHEY and CDR2 is SMNVEV (reference sequence). The CDR3 totals 13 residues. CDR3 bases: TGTGCCAGCAGTTTCGGGGGGCCCGGGGAGCTGTTTTTT. It specifies CASSFGGPGELFF.

This clonotype came up many times. V is TRBV7-8 and J is TRBJ2-1, with 8 nucleotides matching TRBD2. Germline V CDR1 and CDR2: SGHVS, FQNEAQ. J lost 1 base, V lost 2 bases, and 10 bases had no gene match. The CDR3 length is 18 residues. The CDR3, as DNA: TGTGCCAGCAGCTTAATACGGTTTCGCGGGAGGTCCTACAATGAGCAGTTCTTC. Translated: CASSLIRFRGRSYNEQFF.

This clonotype showed up many times. A much larger clonotype is one base distant, so this may be a read error. This chain's CDR3 is CASKGLGLAGVHSCEQYF. The DNA for the CDR3 is TGTGCCAGCAAGGGTCTAGGACTAGCGGGAGTGCACTCCTGCGAGCAGTACTTC. The V call is TRBV27, the J call TRBJ2-7; 13 bases align to TRBD2. CDR1 MNHEY and CDR2 SMNVEV come from the germline V gene (reference sequence). The CDR3 loop spans 18 amino acids.

This clonotype occurred many times. This chain uses TRBV29-1 with TRBJ2-1; 8 bases are shared with TRBD2. Germline V CDR1 and CDR2: SQVTM, ANQGSEA. The CDR3 totals 14 residues. V shed 4 bases, J shed 7 bases, and the junction held 9 bases outside the gene matches. CDR3 nucleotides: TGCAGCGTTGCTTTGAGGGGACTAGGAAATGAGCAGTTCTTC. This codes for CSVALRGLGNEQFF.

In its sample, this clonotype was seen many times. At one end the junction does not follow the germline gene, possibly because of a read error. The chain has TRBV7-8 and TRBJ2-5; D call uncertain. This CDR3 is 14 amino acids long. Per the germline V gene, CDR1 is SGHVS and CDR2 is FQNEAQ. The CDR3 sequence is CASSLGEGREAQYF. The CDR3 DNA reads TGTGCCAGCAGCTTAGGTGAAGGGCGAGAGGCCCAGTACTTC.

The gene calls are TRBV6-5 and TRBJ1-2; a weak D match, TRBD1 (6 bases). CDR1 is MNHEY and CDR2 is SVGAGI in the germline V gene. Trimming removed 3 bases from V and 3 bases from J, with 20 bases in between. The CDR3 covers 17 residues. CDR3 sequence: CASSYSGIGRGDYGYTF. The CDR3 DNA follows: TGTGCCAGCAGTTATAGCGGGATCGGTAGGGGGGACTATGGCTACACCTTC.

This clonotype showed up many times. The chain is built from TRBV20-1 and TRBJ2-1; possibly TRBD2 for D (5 bases). The V and J ends lost 1 base and 6 bases respectively, with 10 bases between them. The CDR3 is 13 residues long. CDR1 DFQATT and CDR2 SNEGSKA come from the germline V gene (reference sequence). The CDR3 loop is CSARASIGNEQFF. The CDR3 DNA reads TGCAGTGCTAGAGCTAGCATCGGCAATGAGCAGTTCTTC.

This clonotype has a handful of counts. The chain recombines TRBV6-1 with TRBJ1-6; TRBD1 matches 8 bases. This CDR3 region has 16 residues. After removal of 5 bases from V and 9 bases from J, the junction contained 12 bases not matched to a gene. Germline lookup yields CDR1 MNHNS and CDR2 SASEGT. The CDR3 protein is CASSQRTGHMGSPLHF. The CDR3 nucleotides are TGTGCCAGCAGTCAAAGGACAGGGCACATGGGTTCACCCCTCCACTTT.

The rearrangement joins TRBV11-1 to TRBJ2-5; D uncertain. The CDR3 contains 16 residues. Germline V gene sequence: CDR1 SGHAT, CDR2 FQDESV (reference sequence). The V and J ends lost 1 base and 1 base respectively, with 13 bases between them. The CDR3 protein is CASSLVAETIQETQYF. Written as DNA, the CDR3 is TGTGCCAGCAGCTTAGTGGCCGAGACAATCCAAGAGACCCAGTACTTC.

This clonotype was counted a single time. The chain carries TRBV28 and TRBJ1-1, with TRBD1 matching 12 bases. This CDR3 region has 17 residues. Germline lookup yields CDR1 MDHEN and CDR2 SYDVKM. Trimming removed 7 bases from V and 5 bases from J; junction bases left unmatched: 14. The CDR3 sequence: CASNLPWDRGLETEAFF. The CDR3 DNA sequence: TGTGCCAGCAACCTTCCTTGGGACAGGGGGCTAGAAACTGAAGCTTTCTTT.

At least ten counts were recorded for this clonotype. The CDR3 DNA follows: TGTGCCATCAGTGAGGGTCCAGCGGGGGAGGATACGCAGTATTTT. Its translation is CAISEGPAGEDTQYF. The rearrangement uses TRBV10-3 and TRBJ2-3; TRBD2 aligns across 8 bases. Germline trimming cut 2 bases from V and 6 bases from J; bases unmatched to any gene: 7. The CDR3 is 15 amino acids. Germline loops: CDR1 ENHRY, CDR2 SYGVKD.

The rearrangement links TRBV5-6 to TRBJ2-3; 8 nucleotides match TRBD1. CDR3 length: 15 amino acids. Germline-derived CDR1 and CDR2 are SGHDT and YYEEEE. Unmatched junction bases numbered 7, after V lost 5 bases and J lost 2 bases. The CDR3 loop is CASSSTGGITDTQYF. The DNA for the CDR3 is TGTGCCAGCAGTTCCACAGGGGGAATCACAGATACGCAGTATTTT.

This clonotype was counted many times. The genes are TRBV6-1 and TRBJ1-2, with 8 bases identical to TRBD1. The CDR3 is made up of 15 amino acids. V shed 6 bases, J shed 2 bases, and the junction held 8 bases outside the gene matches. CDR1 is MNHNS and CDR2 is SASEGT in the germline V gene. The CDR3 DNA reads TGTGCCAGCAGAAGACCGACAGGGGACAACTATGGCTACACCTTC. Its translation: CASRRPTGDNYGYTF.

The sample holds many counts of this clonotype. The rearrangement uses TRBV25-1 and TRBJ2-3, with 8 positions matching TRBD2. Germline V gene lookup returns CDR1 MGHDK and CDR2 SYGVNS. J gave up 2 bases and V 2 bases, and 6 bases lay outside the gene matches. There are 16 residues in the CDR3. Written as DNA, the CDR3 is TGTGCCAGCAGTGAAAGAGCGGGGGCCTACACAGATACGCAGTATTTT. Residues: CASSERAGAYTDTQYF.

The chain has TRBV20-1 and TRBJ2-5, with 12 bases lining up with TRBD2. CDR1 is DFQATT, CDR2 SNEGSKA, per germline (reference sequence). With V trimmed by 3 bases and J by 5 bases, 7 bases remained unmatched. This CDR3 has 15 residues. The chain's CDR3 is CSARKLAGGPETQYF. The CDR3 nucleotides read TGCAGTGCTAGGAAGCTAGCGGGGGGGCCGGAGACCCAGTACTTC.

The chain uses TRBV11-1 and TRBJ2-7; the match to TRBD1 covers 9 bases. The ends lost 6 bases at V and 6 bases at J; junction bases unmatched: 9. This CDR3 region has 14 residues. From germline, CDR1 is SGHAT and CDR2 FQDESV (reference sequence). The CDR3 DNA follows: TGTGCCAGCAGTCCAACGGGACAGGGAGGCGAGCAGTACGTC. Translated, it gives CASSPTGQGGEQYV.

This clonotype was detected many times. The rearrangement links TRBV20-1 to TRBJ2-7; 7 positions agree with TRBD2. Germline loops: CDR1 DFQATT, CDR2 SNEGSKA (reference sequence). The V segment lost 6 bases and the J segment 3 bases; nucleotides outside the gene matches: 8. This CDR3 contains 13 residues. The CDR3 region has the DNA TGCAGTGCCCCGTCGGCTAGCGGCTACGAGCAGTACTTC. Translating gives CSAPSASGYEQYF.

The V and J genes are TRBV7-2 and TRBJ2-7; 9 positions agree with TRBD1. CDR1 is SGHTA and CDR2 is FQGNSA in the germline V gene. The CDR3 has 15 residues. The junction had 4 bases not matched to a gene; V was cut back by 3 bases and J by 1 base. The CDR3 protein is CASSFTGTGSYEQYF. CDR3 sequence (DNA): TGTGCCAGCAGCTTTACCGGGACAGGGTCCTACGAGCAGTACTTC.

This clonotype was counted ten times or more. V usage is TRBV27 and J usage is TRBJ2-1; unclear D gene. V lost 6 bases, J lost 4 bases, and 16 bases lay in between. The germline CDR1 and CDR2 sequences are MNHEY and SMNVEV (reference sequence). CDR3 length equals 15 residues. For the CDR3, the DNA is TGTGCCAGCAGCTCCCTGGAGCACTCTTACAATGAGCAGTTCTTC. This translates into CASSSLEHSYNEQFF.

This clonotype was seen repeatedly, ten times or more. J is TRBJ2-1 and V is TRBV6-1; D is perhaps TRBD2 (5 bases). This CDR3 is 15 amino acids long. Germline V gene sequence: CDR1 MNHNS, CDR2 SASEGT. Trimming took off 2 bases at V and 6 bases at J, with 14 bases between the two ends. CDR3 sequence: CASSETGLFGNEQFF. The CDR3, as DNA: TGTGCCAGCAGTGAAACCGGACTCTTCGGCAATGAGCAGTTCTTC.

This clonotype was observed many times. The J gene is TRBJ1-2, the V gene TRBV7-2, with TRBD1 identical over 8 bases. From germline, CDR1 is SGHTA and CDR2 FQGNSA. The CDR3 is 15 amino acids. The V gene end was trimmed by 2 bases and the J gene end by 2 bases; junction bases not matched to a gene: 4. CDR3 in DNA: TGTGCCAGCAGCTTAACTGGGACAGGCAACTATGGCTACACCTTC. This gives the protein CASSLTGTGNYGYTF.

This clonotype was detected ten times or more. V usage is TRBV28 and J usage is TRBJ2-7; a weak D match, TRBD2 (5 bases). CDR1 and CDR2 (germline): MDHEN, SYDVKM. V shed 6 bases and J shed 3 bases, with 15 bases lying between them. This CDR3 comprises 14 residues. The CDR3, as DNA: TGTGCCAGCAGCCCTTTCGGGGAACGCTACGAGCAGTACTTC. Encoded protein: CASSPFGERYEQYF.

This clonotype was detected only a few times. The chain links TRBV5-8 to TRBJ1-2, with D possibly matching TRBD1 (6 bases). V lost 2 bases to trimming and J lost 8 bases, with 16 bases between them. Germline-derived CDR1 and CDR2 are SGHTS and YDEGEE. The CDR3 length is 14 residues. The CDR3 sequence is CASSFYTGTLGYTF. CDR3 coding DNA: TGTGCCAGCAGCTTCTACACAGGGACTCTCGGCTACACCTTC.

V is TRBV28 and J is TRBJ2-5; no clear D. The CDR3 contains 14 residues. Per germline, CDR1 MDHEN and CDR2 SYDVKM. The V end lost 9 bases, the J end lost 5 bases, and 19 bases lay between the germline ends. This CDR3 reads CASKSTGQVETQYF. CDR3 bases: TGTGCCAGTAAGTCAACCGGTCAGGTGGAGACCCAGTACTTC.

This clonotype has a handful of counts. This chain links TRBV19 with TRBJ1-1; D call uncertain. This CDR3 comprises 13 residues. Germline CDR1 LNHDA, CDR2 SQIVND (reference sequence). The germline V and J ends were trimmed by 2 bases and 4 bases, with 8 bases remaining between them. The CDR3 sequence is CASSINSRTEAFF. DNA of the CDR3: TGTGCCAGTAGTATAAACTCGCGCACTGAAGCTTTCTTT.

This clonotype was counted ten times or more. CDR3 bases: TGTGCCAGCAGCTTAGTAACTAGCGGGATCTACACCGGGGAGCTGTTTTTT. It specifies CASSLVTSGIYTGELFF. The rearrangement links TRBV11-1 to TRBJ2-2, with 10 bases that match TRBD2. The CDR3 length is 17 residues. The germline CDR1 and CDR2 sequences are SGHAT and FQDESV (reference sequence). V trimming: 1 base; J trimming: 3 bases; junction bases outside the gene matches: 5.

This chain joins TRBV20-1 and TRBJ2-7; the match to TRBD2 covers 16 bases. The CDR3 sequence is 16 residues long. Trimming took 5 bases from V and 6 from J; bases not matched to a gene: 10. Germline V gene sequence: CDR1 DFQATT, CDR2 SNEGSKA (reference sequence). Here the CDR3 DNA reads TGCAGTGCTGATTCCGGGACTAGCGGGAGGGCGGGCGAGCAGTACTTC. Encoded protein: CSADSGTSGRAGEQYF.

J is TRBJ1-4 and V is TRBV4-1; the D is unclear. Germline loops: CDR1 MGHRA, CDR2 YSYEKL. CDR3 length: 14 amino acids. V was pared by 1 base and J by 8 bases, with 11 bases between. CDR3 residues: CASSQVREREKLFF. The CDR3 DNA follows: TGCGCCAGCAGCCAAGTAAGGGAGAGGGAAAAACTGTTTTTT.

This clonotype was counted at least ten times. The V gene is TRBV6-2 or TRBV6-3, the J gene TRBJ2-5; 7 bases align to TRBD1. This CDR3 spans 15 amino acids. The junction had 9 bases not matched to a gene; V was cut back by 7 bases and J by 1 base. The germline CDR1 and CDR2 sequences are MNHEY and SVGEGT. CDR3: CASTTITGAQETQYF. The CDR3, as DNA: TGTGCCAGCACTACGATTACAGGGGCCCAAGAGACCCAGTACTTC.